This T cell receptor beta chain was identified in a study of OX40 agonist ivuxolimab in advanced cancers. Overall study findings and caveats: Researchers report that CD8+ T cells had, on average, more expanded clones than CD4+.

For this clone: The target antigen is unknown.

This table comes from immunoSEQ multiplex PCR, and its TCRdb copy is limited to in-frame clones, with some not included. The data contain tens of thousands of clones, around nine tenths of them singletons. This CDR3 is 17 amino acids long. The germline CDR1 and CDR2 sequences are SEHNR and FQNEAQ (reference sequence). V shed 2 bases and J 4 bases; nucleotides not matched to a gene: 8. The V gene is TRBV7-9, the J gene TRBJ2-2; TRBD1 matches 9 bases. The sample consisted of CD4+ or CD8+ T cells sorted from blood, taken in a trial of the OX40 agonist ivuxolimab. The TCR sequence derives from an adult with an advanced solid tumor such as melanoma, head and neck, liver or kidney cancer. This CDR3 reads CASSLPPGTGITGELFF. In DNA, the CDR3 is TGTGCCAGCAGCTTACCACCCGGGACAGGGATCACCGGGGAGCTGTTTTTT.